This TCR beta chain was identified during a study of OX40 agonist ivuxolimab in advanced cancers. Study information: One patient with hepatocellular carcinoma and two with cutaneous melanoma, three in all, had partial responses. Findings of the study overall: Blood T cells, both CD4+ and CD8+, expanded clonally by week 6 at 0.1 to 3.0 mg/kg. In the 0.1-3.0 mg/kg groups, partial responders showed among the lowest expansion.

Profiling relied on immunoSEQ multiplex PCR, and the TCRdb table lists in-frame clones only, not all of them. The sample yields about 34,000 clones, about four fifths seen once. CDR3 size: 16 residues. The ends lost 2 bases at V and 5 bases at J; junction bases unmatched: 11. Germline CDR1 SGHNT, CDR2 YYREEE (reference sequence). A remark on this clone: The antigen remains unidentified.

The rearrangement joins TRBV5-4 to TRBJ2-3; TRBD2 agrees at 7 bases. The specimen was CD4+ or CD8+ T cells sorted from blood, collected in a trial of the OX40 agonist ivuxolimab. The clonotype originates from an adult with an advanced solid tumor such as melanoma, head and neck, liver or kidney cancer. The CDR3 DNA reads as TGTGCCAGCAGCTTTGATCAAGCGGGGTTTAAAGATACGCAGTATTTT. Translated: CASSFDQAGFKDTQYF.